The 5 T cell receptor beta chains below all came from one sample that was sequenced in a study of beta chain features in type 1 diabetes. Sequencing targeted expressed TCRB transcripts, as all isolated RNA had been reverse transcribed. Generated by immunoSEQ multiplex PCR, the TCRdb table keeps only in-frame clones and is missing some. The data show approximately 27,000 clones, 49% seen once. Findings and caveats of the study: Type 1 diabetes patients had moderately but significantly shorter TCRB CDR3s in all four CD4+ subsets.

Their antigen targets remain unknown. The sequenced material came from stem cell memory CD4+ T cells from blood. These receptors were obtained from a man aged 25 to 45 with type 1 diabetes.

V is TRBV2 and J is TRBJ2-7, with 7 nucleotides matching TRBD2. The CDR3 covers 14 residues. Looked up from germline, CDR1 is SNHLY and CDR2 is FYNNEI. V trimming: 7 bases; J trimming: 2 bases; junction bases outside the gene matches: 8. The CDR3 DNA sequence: TGTGCCAGCACCAAGGGCGGGGGACCCTACGAGCAGTACTTC. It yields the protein CASTKGGGPYEQYF.

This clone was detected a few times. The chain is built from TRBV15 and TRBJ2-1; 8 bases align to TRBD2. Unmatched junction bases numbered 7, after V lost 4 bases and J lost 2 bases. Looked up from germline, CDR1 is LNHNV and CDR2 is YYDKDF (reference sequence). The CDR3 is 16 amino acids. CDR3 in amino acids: CATSIGLAKAYNEQFF. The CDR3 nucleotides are TGTGCCACCAGCATAGGACTAGCTAAGGCCTACAATGAGCAGTTCTTC.

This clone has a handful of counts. The CDR3 protein is CASRYRVSGTGELFF. Written as DNA, the CDR3 is TGTGCCAGCAGGTACAGGGTTAGTGGCACCGGGGAGCTGTTTTTT. This chain links TRBV2 with TRBJ2-2; the D gene is possibly TRBD1 (6 bases). This CDR3 contains 15 residues. Germline V gene lookup returns CDR1 SNHLY and CDR2 FYNNEI. V was shortened by 6 bases and J by 4 bases, with 15 bases between the two germline ends.

CDR3: CASSGGRVTKNIQYF. CDR3 DNA sequence: TGTGCCAGCAGCGGGGGGAGGGTGACCAAAAACATTCAGTACTTC. The rearrangement joins TRBV7-2 to TRBJ2-4, with 7 positions matching TRBD2. Germline V gene lookup returns CDR1 SGHTA and CDR2 FQGNSA. The junction had 6 bases not matched to a gene; V was cut back by 5 bases and J by 2 bases. This CDR3 has 15 residues.

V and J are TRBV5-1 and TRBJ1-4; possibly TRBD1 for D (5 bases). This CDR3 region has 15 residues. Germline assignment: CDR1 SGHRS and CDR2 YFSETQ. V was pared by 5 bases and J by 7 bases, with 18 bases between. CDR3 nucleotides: TGCGCCAGCAGGGTCTTGGAAGGCAGGGCTGAAAAACTGTTTTTT. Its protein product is CASRVLEGRAEKLFF.